One and the same sample provided the 7 T cell receptor beta chains below, sequenced in a study of regulatory T cells in long-lasting Graves disease. Time point meaning: newly diagnosed GD, antithyroid drugs for less than 3 months. RNA isolated from PBMCs was used to make the TCR library. Assembly of TCR beta libraries relied on iRepertoire HTBI primers together with Arm-PCR of CDR3 regions. TCRdb reprocessed the multiplex PCR reads via MiXCR and lists one record per CDR3 protein. Seen here are around 500,000 distinct CDR3 sequences, 9.5% to 15% observed once, and the top ten hold more than 8%. These records were also assigned to another study, of T cells in Graves' hyperthyroidism and ophthalmopathy.

Here the sequenced sample was peripheral blood mononuclear cells (PBMCs), taken at new diagnosis, from a patient treated with antithyroid drugs. The receptors here all came from a woman aged 25 to 39 with Graves disease.

Regarding this clonotype: A much larger clone lies a single base off, so this may be a read error. The chain employs TRBV18 and TRBJ2-7; TRBD2 matches at 7 bases. The CDR3 has 17 amino acids. Trimming took 0 bases from V and 2 from J; bases not matched to a gene: 10. Germline V gene lookup returns CDR1 KGHSH and CDR2 LQKENI. CDR3 coding DNA: TGTGCCAGCTCACCACCGGTAGAAGTGGGAGGGCCCTACGAGCAGTACTTC. Translating gives CASSPPVEVGGPYEQYF.

This clonotype was observed many times. This rearrangement joins TRBV2 to TRBJ1-1; no clear D. Trimming took 6 bases from V and 7 from J, leaving 9 bases between them. Germline CDR1 SNHLY, CDR2 FYNNEI. CDR3 length: 11 residues. The CDR3 region has the DNA TGTGCCAGCAGGGGTGGCAGTGAAGCTTTCTTT. It codes for CASRGGSEAFF.

This clonotype was seen a few times. The chain employs TRBV28 and TRBJ2-7, with TRBD2 identical over 11 bases. This CDR3 region has 17 residues. The J segment lost 1 base and the V segment lost 2 bases, leaving 7 bases of the junction unmatched. CDR1 and CDR2 from the germline V gene are MDHEN and SYDVKM. This chain's CDR3 is CASSLTASGRLSYEQYF. The DNA of the CDR3 is TGTGCCAGCAGTTTAACGGCTAGCGGGAGGTTGTCCTACGAGCAGTACTTC.

This clonotype was counted a few times. The rearrangement links TRBV10-2 to TRBJ2-1; D is unclear. V lost 0 bases, J lost 0 bases, and 9 bases lay in between. The CDR3 is made up of 16 amino acids. Per germline, CDR1 WSHSY and CDR2 SAAADI. This chain's CDR3 is CASSESGLSSYNEQFF. In DNA, the CDR3 is TGCGCCAGCAGTGAGTCTGGCCTTAGCTCCTACAATGAGCAGTTCTTC.

The chain carries TRBV29-1 and TRBJ2-7; the D call may be TRBD1 or TRBD2 (6 bases each). There are 14 residues in the CDR3. Trimming cost V 4 bases and J 6 bases, with 19 bases left between them. Germline V CDR1 and CDR2: SQVTM, ANQGSEA. CDR3 loop: CSVVMAGTMGEQYF. CDR3 bases: TGCAGCGTTGTGATGGCGGGGACAATGGGCGAGCAGTACTTC.

This chain connects TRBV10-3 to TRBJ1-1, with a possible D match to TRBD1 (5 bases). The germline CDR1 and CDR2 sequences are ENHRY and SYGVKD. V was clipped by 0 bases and J by 4 bases, with 18 bases between them. This CDR3 is 17 amino acids long. CDR3 DNA: TGTGCCATCAGTGAGTCATTTTGGAGCCCCGGGGCCACTGAAGCTTTCTTT. It is translated as CAISESFWSPGATEAFF.

A remark on this clonotype: Since a much larger clone is just one base distant, this may be a read error. The J gene is TRBJ2-7, the V gene TRBV6-5; D remains ambiguous. This CDR3 spans 15 amino acids. V was pared by 1 base and J by 3 bases, with 13 bases between. In germline, CDR1 is MNHEY, CDR2 SVGAGI. CDR3 sequence: CASSYLGLTNYEQYF. CDR3 nucleotides: TGTGCCAGCAGTTACTTGGGCCTGACGAACTACGAGCAGTACTTC.